What follows are 3 T cell receptor beta chains derived from one specimen sequenced in a study of blood T cell repertoires in COVID-19. Only in-frame clones appear in the TCRdb table, and some are missing; sequencing was by immunoSEQ multiplex PCR. The sample carries about 200,000 clones, about nine tenths recorded once. The source material was peripheral blood. Receptor source: a man aged 18-30 years with active or convalescent COVID-19.

This clone was found once. The chain combines TRBV18 with TRBJ2-7; weak D call: TRBD1 (7 bases). Looked up from germline, CDR1 is KGHSH and CDR2 is LQKENI. This CDR3 region has 17 residues. The germline V and J ends were trimmed by 3 bases and 0 bases, with 18 bases remaining between them. CDR3 DNA sequence: TGTGCCAGCTCACCGACCGCGCAGGGGGGTAGCTCCTACGAGCAGTACTTC. Its protein product is CASSPTAQGGSSYEQYF.

The rearrangement joins TRBV6-5 to TRBJ1-2; D ambiguous. Germline V gene data show CDR1 as MNHEY and CDR2 as SVGAGI. This CDR3 region has 15 residues. V was clipped by 4 bases and J by 11 bases, with 23 bases between them. The CDR3 loop is CASSSTSREWTGYTF. The DNA for the CDR3 is TGTGCCAGCAGTTCGACTTCCCGGGAATGGACTGGTTACACCTTC.

This chain joins TRBV5-1 and TRBJ1-2; maybe TRBD1 (5 bases). The germline CDR1 and CDR2 sequences are SGHRS and YFSETQ. CDR3 length: 13 residues. Trimming took 2 bases from V and 4 from J, leaving 9 bases between them. The CDR3 DNA reads as TGCGCCAGCAGCTTAGGGGTGGGCTATGGCTACACCTTC. It yields the protein CASSLGVGYGYTF.